This TCR beta chain was sequenced in a study of shared clonotypes between healthy human individuals. This table comes from immunoSEQ multiplex PCR, and its TCRdb copy is limited to in-frame clones, with some not included. This table has fewer than 800,000 clones, 92% appearing once. CD8 cells regarded as naive lacked CD45RO, were positively chosen for CCR7, and omitted terminally differentiated effector memory CD45RA+ cells. The germline gives CDR1 MGHDK, CDR2 SYGVNS. The CDR3 loop spans 14 amino acids. V was pared by 6 bases and J by 8 bases, with 19 bases between. The gene calls are TRBV25-1 and TRBJ1-2; unclear D gene. The origin of this receptor is a young man in good health. Specimen: naive CD8+ T cells sorted from blood. CDR3 protein: CASSPEGPLRGYTF. Here the CDR3 DNA reads TGTGCCAGCAGCCCCGAAGGGCCTCTCAGAGGCTACACCTTC.